The 23 T cell receptor beta chains presented below share a single source sample, sequenced in a study of cytomegalovirus exposure and HLA in healthy donors. 60 Vbeta and 13 Jbeta primers were used in PCR. Clones were read by immunoSEQ multiplex PCR, and TCRdb kept only the in-frame ones, dropping some. The table lists 200,000 to 250,000 clones, roughly 85% of them singletons, with more than 1.5% in the top ten. The sequenced material came from PBMCs. The receptors here all came from a man younger than 30 in good health and CMV-seronegative.

This sequence joins TRBV30 and TRBJ1-1; D is perhaps TRBD1 (5 bases). V was cut by 3 bases and J by 6 bases, with 17 bases left in between. Germline V gene lookup returns CDR1 GTSNPN and CDR2 SVGIG (reference sequence). This CDR3 comprises 14 residues. The CDR3 sequence: CAWRFGASTAEAFF. The CDR3 DNA is TGTGCCTGGAGGTTTGGGGCTTCCACGGCTGAAGCTTTCTTT.

This clone was found once. This chain uses TRBV30 with TRBJ1-5; no reliable D call. The CDR3 runs to 15 residues. Deletions cut 0 bases from V and 4 bases from J, with 13 bases between. The germline V gene encodes CDR1 GTSNPN and CDR2 SVGIG (reference sequence). The CDR3 nucleotides are TGTGCCTGGAGTGTAAAGGGTGGCGGGAATCAGCCCCAGCATTTT. Its translation is CAWSVKGGGNQPQHF.

The rearrangement uses TRBV6-5 and TRBJ1-5; D not certain. Germline lookup yields CDR1 MNHEY and CDR2 SVGAGI. Trimming removed 2 bases from V and 0 bases from J, with 5 bases in between. CDR3 length: 14 amino acids. CDR3 DNA: TGTGCCAGCAGTTACGCAGATAGCAATCAGCCCCAGCATTTT. Translating it yields CASSYADSNQPQHF.

The V call is TRBV10-3, the J call TRBJ2-1, with TRBD2 identical over 9 bases. The CDR3 is 13 residues long. Germline V lookup: CDR1 ENHRY, CDR2 SYGVKD. With V trimmed by 7 bases and J by 8 bases, 6 bases remained unmatched. Written as DNA, the CDR3 is TGTGCCATCACAGGCGGGGGGGTGGATGAGCAGTTCTTC. Encoded protein: CAITGGGVDEQFF.

This clone occurred a few times. This sequence joins TRBV4-3 and TRBJ2-7; 10 nucleotides agree with TRBD2. V was pared by 4 bases and J by 0 bases, with 3 bases of the junction left unmatched. The CDR3 extends over 15 amino acids. Germline V gene sequence: CDR1 LGHNA, CDR2 YSLEER. This CDR3 reads CASSPSGGASYEQYF. The CDR3, as DNA: TGCGCCAGCAGCCCAAGCGGGGGGGCCTCCTACGAGCAGTACTTC.

This chain joins TRBV7-2 and TRBJ2-2; tentatively, D is TRBD1 (6 bases). The V gene lost 7 bases and the J gene lost 5 bases, with 17 bases spanning the gap. The germline V gene has CDR1 SGHTA and CDR2 FQGNSA. This CDR3 spans 15 amino acids. The CDR3 loop is CASTNPQGFTGELFF. CDR3 nucleotides: TGTGCCAGCACCAACCCCCAGGGGTTTACCGGGGAGCTGTTTTTT. The full variable domain, its missing parts supplied by reference TRBV7-2 and TRBJ2-2, is GAGVSQSPSNKVTEKGKDVELRCDPISGHTALYWYRQSLGQGLEFLIYFQGNSAPDKSGLPSDRFSAERTGGSVSTLTIQRTQQEDSAVYLCASTNPQGFTGELFFGEGSRLTVL.

This chain connects TRBV2 to TRBJ2-1; the match to TRBD1 covers 10 bases. The CDR3 contains 17 residues. After removal of 4 bases from V and 0 bases from J, the junction contained 6 bases not matched to a gene. Germline CDR1 reads SNHLY; CDR2 reads FYNNEI. CDR3 nucleotides: TGTGCCAGCAGTGGGGACAGGGGCCCTTTCTCCTACAATGAGCAGTTCTTC. Translated: CASSGDRGPFSYNEQFF.

The chain has TRBV19 and TRBJ2-7; TRBD1 aligns across 9 bases. The CDR3 totals 13 residues. J lost 1 base, V lost 8 bases, and 3 bases had no gene match. The germline V gene has CDR1 LNHDA and CDR2 SQIVND (reference sequence). This chain's CDR3 is CASSGQGSYEQYF. As DNA, the CDR3 is TGTGCCAGTTCGGGACAGGGTTCCTACGAGCAGTACTTC.

The chain has TRBV4-2 and TRBJ2-5; a weak D match, TRBD2 (5 bases). CDR3 size: 14 residues. Germline V gene sequence: CDR1 LGHNA, CDR2 YNFKEQ. The germline V and J ends were trimmed by 1 base and 5 bases, with 11 bases remaining between them. The CDR3 region is CASSQAGLMETQYF. The CDR3 DNA sequence: TGTGCCAGCAGCCAAGCGGGGTTGATGGAGACCCAGTACTTC.

This clone appeared a single time. Other DNA sequences within the sample encode an identical CDR3. The chain recombines TRBV6-5 with TRBJ2-7; possibly TRBD2 for D (5 bases). The germline CDR1 and CDR2 sequences are MNHEY and SVGAGI. The length of the CDR3 is 15 residues. V shed 7 bases and J shed 5 bases, with 21 bases lying between them. The CDR3 protein is CASTLRRASLHEQYF. CDR3 sequence (DNA): TGTGCCAGCACCTTACGGCGGGCGAGTTTGCACGAGCAGTACTTC.

Remarks on this clone: At the DNA level, this CDR3 is encoded by other sequences in the same sample as well. V is TRBV5-1 and J is TRBJ1-3; the D gene is possibly TRBD1 (6 bases). The CDR3 length is 15 residues. The germline V gene has CDR1 SGHRS and CDR2 YFSETQ. V was clipped by 2 bases and J by 3 bases, with 12 bases between them. The CDR3 DNA reads as TGCGCCAGCAGCTTAACAGGGATGGGTGGAAACACCATATATTTT. This sequence encodes CASSLTGMGGNTIYF. Full variable domain (missing parts from reference TRBV5-1 and TRBJ1-3): KAGVTQTPRYLIKTRGQQVTLSCSPISGHRSVSWYQQTPGQGLQFLFEYFSETQRNKGNFPGRFSGRQFSNSRSEMNVSTLELGDSALYLCASSLTGMGGNTIYFGEGSWLTVV.

The chain carries TRBV7-8 and TRBJ2-7; D ambiguous. The ends were cut back, 5 bases at V and 2 bases at J, with 13 bases in the middle. Germline CDR1 and CDR2: SGHVS and FQNEAQ. This CDR3 has 14 residues. Here the CDR3 reads CASSTYLKTYEQYF. CDR3 DNA: TGTGCCAGCAGCACTTATCTAAAAACCTACGAGCAGTACTTC.

V gene TRBV5-1 combines with J gene TRBJ2-5; maybe TRBD1 (6 bases). Germline lookup yields CDR1 SGHRS and CDR2 YFSETQ. The CDR3 contains 16 residues. V gave up 1 base and J gave up 1 base, with 14 bases separating them. The CDR3 region has the DNA TGCGCCAGCAGCTTGCAGCGGACAGTCCCCCAAGAGACCCAGTACTTC. It is translated as CASSLQRTVPQETQYF.

The gene calls are TRBV30 and TRBJ2-5; 11 bases match TRBD1. Matching the DNA end better, TRBJ2-7 makes the J call doubtful. This CDR3 is 15 amino acids long. The germline V gene encodes CDR1 GTSNPN and CDR2 SVGIG (reference sequence). This chain's CDR3 is CAWNAGTGGSYEQYF. The CDR3 DNA reads as TGTGCCTGGAATGCCGGGACAGGGGGTTCCTACGAGCAGTACTTC.

The chain joins TRBV6-6 to TRBJ2-7; 7 positions match TRBD2. V lost 6 bases to trimming and J lost 10 bases; unmatched junction nucleotides: 9. CDR3 length: 12 amino acids. The germline V gene has CDR1 MNHNY and CDR2 SVGAGI (reference sequence). The CDR3 spells CASSRTEREQYF. CDR3 DNA sequence: TGTGCCAGCAGCCGAACAGAGCGGGAACAGTACTTC.

CDR3 nucleotides: TGCGCCAGCAGCCAAGATCTGGGACTAGCCCCTACAAATGAGCAGTTCTTC. Its translation: CASSQDLGLAPTNEQFF. The chain joins TRBV4-3 to TRBJ2-1; 9 bases fit TRBD2. The CDR3 has 17 amino acids. V shed 0 bases, J shed 7 bases, and the junction held 10 bases outside the gene matches. CDR1 and CDR2 (germline): LGHNA, YSLEER.

This clone was found a few times. The chain uses TRBV7-8 and TRBJ2-1; D not certain. The CDR3 is made up of 14 amino acids. Per the germline V gene, CDR1 is SGHVS and CDR2 is FQNEAQ. The germline V and J ends were trimmed by 5 bases and 0 bases, with 8 bases remaining between them. CDR3 amino acids: CASSPPVSYNEQFF. The CDR3 bases are TGTGCCAGCAGCCCCCCCGTCTCCTACAATGAGCAGTTCTTC.

V is TRBV7-3 and J is TRBJ2-3, with D unresolved. V was clipped by 0 bases and J by 2 bases, with 9 bases between them. The CDR3 loop spans 15 amino acids. The germline V gene has CDR1 SGHTA and CDR2 FQGTGA. CDR3 sequence: CASSLTGQPTDTQYF. CDR3 nucleotide sequence: TGTGCCAGCAGCTTAACGGGCCAGCCCACAGATACGCAGTATTTT.

The V and J genes are TRBV4-2 and TRBJ2-1; 14 positions match TRBD2. The trim removed 4 bases at V and 8 bases at J, leaving 7 bases unmatched. Per germline, CDR1 LGHNA and CDR2 YNFKEQ. The CDR3 spans 16 residues. The CDR3 loop is CASSPGTSGGRDEQFF. DNA of the CDR3: TGTGCCAGCAGCCCTGGGACTAGCGGGGGAAGGGATGAGCAGTTCTTC.

This clone appeared a few times. The genes are TRBV5-6 and TRBJ2-7, with a possible D match to TRBD1 (6 bases). CDR1 is SGHDT, CDR2 YYEEEE, per germline. V dropped 3 bases and J dropped 2 bases, with 15 bases sitting between them. The CDR3 spans 15 residues. This chain's CDR3 is CASSWISGEPYEQYF. CDR3 in DNA: TGTGCCAGCAGCTGGATCTCAGGGGAGCCCTACGAGCAGTACTTC.

The J gene is TRBJ1-1, the V gene TRBV7-6; 9 bases line up with TRBD1. The CDR3 has 15 residues. V gave up 5 bases and J gave up 1 base; unmatched junction bases: 5. The germline gives CDR1 SGHVS, CDR2 FNYEAQ. The CDR3 sequence is CASSKLTGGNTEAFF. The CDR3 nucleotides read TGTGCCAGCAGCAAACTGACAGGGGGGAACACTGAAGCTTTCTTT.

The chain combines TRBV7-9 with TRBJ1-1, with a weak D call TRBD1 (5 bases). V was pared by 5 bases and J by 0 bases, with 13 bases between. This CDR3 is 15 amino acids long. The germline V gene has CDR1 SEHNR and CDR2 FQNEAQ (reference sequence). CDR3 nucleotides: TGTGCCAGCAGCCAGGGCAGTAACATGAACACTGAAGCTTTCTTT. It specifies CASSQGSNMNTEAFF.

This clone was found once. This chain uses TRBV27 with TRBJ1-5; TRBD1 aligns across 7 bases. V shed 4 bases and J 5 bases; nucleotides not matched to a gene: 11. Germline V gene sequence: CDR1 MNHEY, CDR2 SMNVEV (reference sequence). The CDR3 extends over 16 amino acids. The CDR3, as DNA: TGTGCCAGCAGTTCCCTTGGGACAGACCTTTATCAGCCCCAGCATTTT. Its protein is CASSSLGTDLYQPQHF.